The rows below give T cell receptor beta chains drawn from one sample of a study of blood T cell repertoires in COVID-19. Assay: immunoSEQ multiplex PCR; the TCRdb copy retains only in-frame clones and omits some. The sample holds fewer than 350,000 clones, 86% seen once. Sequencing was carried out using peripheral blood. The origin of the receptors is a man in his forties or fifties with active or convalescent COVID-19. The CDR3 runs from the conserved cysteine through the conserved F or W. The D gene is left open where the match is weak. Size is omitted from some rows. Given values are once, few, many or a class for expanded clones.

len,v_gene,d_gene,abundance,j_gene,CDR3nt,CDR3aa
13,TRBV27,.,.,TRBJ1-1,TGTGCCAGCAGACAGGCGGTAGCACTAGAAGCTTTCTTT,CASRQAVALEAFF
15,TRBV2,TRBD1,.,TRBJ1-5,TGTGCCAGCAAAAGGACAGGGGCCATTGATCAGCCCCAGCATTTT,CASKRTGAIDQPQHF
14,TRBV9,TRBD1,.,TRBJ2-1,TGTGCCAGCAGCGTAGAGACAGGGCTTAGCGAGCAGTTCTTC,CASSVETGLSEQFF
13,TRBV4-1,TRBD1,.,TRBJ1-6,TGCGCCAGCAGCCAAAATCCCGGGACAGAGCTCCACTTT,CASSQNPGTELHF
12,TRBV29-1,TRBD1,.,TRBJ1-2,TGCAGCGTTGAAGGGACAGGGGATGGCTACACCTTC,CSVEGTGDGYTF
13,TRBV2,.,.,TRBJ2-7,TGTGCCAGCAGACAGGATAAACTTTACGAGCAGTACTTC,CASRQDKLYEQYF
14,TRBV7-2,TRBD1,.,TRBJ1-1,TGTGCCAGCACCACGGGGACAGGGGGCACTGAAGCTTTCTTT,CASTTGTGGTEAFF
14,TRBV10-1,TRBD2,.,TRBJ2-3,TGCGCCAGCAGGAGTAGCGGGGTGTCAGATACGCAGTATTTT,CASRSSGVSDTQYF
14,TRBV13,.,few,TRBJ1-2,TGTGCCAGCAGCTTAACAACACTAAACTATGGCTACACCTTC,CASSLTTLNYGYTF
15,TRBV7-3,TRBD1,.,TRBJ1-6,TGTGCCAGCAGTTCCCAGGGGGATTATAATTCACCCCTCCACTTT,CASSSQGDYNSPLHF
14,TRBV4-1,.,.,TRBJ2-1,TGCGCCAGCAGCCCCCGGATAGGGGGCAATGAGCAGTTCTTC,CASSPRIGGNEQFF
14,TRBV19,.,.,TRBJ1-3,TGTGCCAGTAGTATCGGGACACCTGGAAACACCATATATTTT,CASSIGTPGNTIYF
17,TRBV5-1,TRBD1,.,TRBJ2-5,TGCGCCAGCAGCCTCGGCGCCGGACAGGGGGCCGGAGAGACCCAGTACTTC,CASSLGAGQGAGETQYF
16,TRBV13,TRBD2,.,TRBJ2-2,TGTGCCAGCAGCATTCGGGGGGGACTAGCCCACGGGGAGCTGTTTTTT,CASSIRGGLAHGELFF
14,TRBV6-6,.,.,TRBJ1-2,TGTGCCAGCAGTTACTCGGCGGGGTTGGATGGCTACACCTTC,CASSYSAGLDGYTF
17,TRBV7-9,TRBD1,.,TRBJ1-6,TGTGCCAGCAGCTTAGCCGCTCGACAGGGTTCGAATTCACCCCTCCACTTT,CASSLAARQGSNSPLHF
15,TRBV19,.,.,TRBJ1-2,TGTGCCAGTAGTATAGTCCGGGGGGCCGGCTATGGCTACACCTTC,CASSIVRGAGYGYTF
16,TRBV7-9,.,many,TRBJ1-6,TGTGCCAGCAGCTTAGTTTCGGGGGGTAGTAATTCACCCCTCCACTTT,CASSLVSGGSNSPLHF
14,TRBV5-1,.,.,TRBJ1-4,TGCGCCAGCAGCTTGGGGCAGGCTAATGAAAAACTGTTTTTT,CASSLGQANEKLFF
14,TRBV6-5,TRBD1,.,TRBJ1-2,TGTGCCAGCCATCCGGGACAGGGAACGGGTGGCTACACCTTC,CASHPGQGTGGYTF
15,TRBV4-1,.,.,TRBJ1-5,TGCGCCAGCAGCCAAGATACGACTTTTCATCAGCCCCAGCATTTT,CASSQDTTFHQPQHF
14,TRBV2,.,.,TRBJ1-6,TGTGCCACCATTAAAGACGGGGATAATTCACCCCTCCACTTT,CATIKDGDNSPLHF
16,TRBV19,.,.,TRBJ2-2,TGTGCCAGTAGTATTTCCGGGAGTTTGTACACCGGGGAGCTGTTTTTT,CASSISGSLYTGELFF
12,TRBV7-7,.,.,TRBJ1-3,TGTGCTAGCAGCCCAGATGGAAACACCATATATTTT,CASSPDGNTIYF
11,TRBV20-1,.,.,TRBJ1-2,TGCAGTGCTACAGGGGCTGGAGGCTACACCTTC,CSATGAGGYTF
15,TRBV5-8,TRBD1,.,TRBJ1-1,TGTGCCAGCAGCGGGGACCCGACAGGGGGCACTGAAGCTTTCTTT,CASSGDPTGGTEAFF
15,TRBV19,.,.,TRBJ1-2,TGTGCCTCAGGGGAACAGGCCGCTTCTAACTATGGCTACACCTTC,CASGEQAASNYGYTF
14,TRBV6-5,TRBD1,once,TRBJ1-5,TGTGCCAGCAGTTACTCAGACAGGGCTCAGCCCCAGCATTTT,CASSYSDRAQPQHF
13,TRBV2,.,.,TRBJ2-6,TGTGCCAGCATCGTGTCTGGGGCCAACGTCCTGACTTTC,CASIVSGANVLTF
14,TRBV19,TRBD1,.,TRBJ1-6,TGTGCCAGCACCTGGACAGGGACAAAATCACCCCTCCACTTT,CASTWTGTKSPLHF
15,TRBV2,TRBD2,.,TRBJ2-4,TGTGCCAGCACACTAGCGGGGGGAAGTACAGACATTCAGTACTTC,CASTLAGGSTDIQYF
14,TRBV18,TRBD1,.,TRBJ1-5,TGTGCCAGCTCCAGGACAGGGGTAAATCAGCCCCAGCATTTT,CASSRTGVNQPQHF
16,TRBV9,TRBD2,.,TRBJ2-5,TGTGCCAGCGGCGGCGGGGGGGCGTGGGTAGGAGAGACCCAGTACTTC,CASGGGGAWVGETQYF
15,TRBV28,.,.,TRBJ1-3,TGTGCCAGCAGCGACAATTTAAGGACTGGAAACACCATATATTTT,CASSDNLRTGNTIYF
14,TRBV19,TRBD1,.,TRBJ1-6,TGTGCCAGTAGGGAACAGGGGGCGAATTCACCCCTCCACTTT,CASREQGANSPLHF
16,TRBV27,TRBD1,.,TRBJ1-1,TGTGCCAGCAGTTTATCGTTTCGGGACAGGACCACTGAAGCTTTCTTT,CASSLSFRDRTTEAFF
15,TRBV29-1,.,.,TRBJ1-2,TGCAGCGTTGAGTCCCCCAGTCCCGGAGACTATGGCTACACCTTC,CSVESPSPGDYGYTF
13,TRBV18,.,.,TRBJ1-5,TGTGCCAGCTCACGGCCTCCTAATCAGCCCCAGCATTTT,CASSRPPNQPQHF
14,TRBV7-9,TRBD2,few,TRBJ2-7,TGTGCCAGCAGCCGTAGCGGGGACTCCTACGAGCAGTACTTC,CASSRSGDSYEQYF
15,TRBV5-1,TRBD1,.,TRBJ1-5,TGCGCCAGCAGCCCCGGGGACAGGGGCAATCAGCCCCAGCATTTT,CASSPGDRGNQPQHF
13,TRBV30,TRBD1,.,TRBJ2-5,TGTGCCTGGGCCCCTGGGACAGGGGGGCACCAGTACTTC,CAWAPGTGGHQYF
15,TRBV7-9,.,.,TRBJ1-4,TGTGCCAGCAGCTCATCCGGGACTTTAGGAGAAAAACTGTTTTTT,CASSSSGTLGEKLFF
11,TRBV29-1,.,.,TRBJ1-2,TGCAGTGACCAACTAGGGGGTGGCTACACCTTC,CSDQLGGGYTF
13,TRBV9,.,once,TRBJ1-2,TGTGCCAGCAGCACAAGCCGCGGGTTAGGCTACACCTTC,CASSTSRGLGYTF
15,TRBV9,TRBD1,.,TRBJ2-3,TGTGCCAGCAGCGGACAGGGAGCTAGCACAGATACGCAGTATTTT,CASSGQGASTDTQYF
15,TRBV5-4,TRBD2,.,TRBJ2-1,TGTGCCAGCAGTACTACTAGCGGGAGGGGCAATGAGCAGTTCTTC,CASSTTSGRGNEQFF
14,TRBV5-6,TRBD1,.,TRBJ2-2,TGTGCCAGCAGCCGGACAGGGTTGGCCGGGGAGCTGTTTTTT,CASSRTGLAGELFF
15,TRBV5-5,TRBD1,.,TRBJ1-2,TGTGCCAGCAGCTTGGGGGACAGGGATGTCTATGGCTACACCTTC,CASSLGDRDVYGYTF